Following are 30 T cell receptor beta chains from one sample sequenced in a study of blood T cells in healthy people across ages. Alongside a J-beta primer mix, a sample-barcoded 5' primer served in a second PCR lasting about 7 to 12 cycles. Using its own MiXCR run on the 5' RACE reads, TCRdb lists one record per CDR3 protein. The data show 1.6 million or so distinct CDR3 sequences, about 35% seen once. The sequenced sample consisted of blood. These receptors originate from a woman between 25 and 40 years old in good health.

The table lists this clonotype with a count of one. The chain couples TRBV11-2 to TRBJ2-7; TRBD1 might be the D (6 bases). The V gene's germline CDR1 is SGHAT and CDR2 FQNNGV. The CDR3 is made up of 16 amino acids. The germline V and J ends were trimmed by 5 bases and 0 bases, with 17 bases remaining between them. The CDR3 region has the DNA TGTGCCAGCAGCCTCCCTGGGACACTGAACTCCTACGAGCAGTACTTC. Translating gives CASSLPGTLNSYEQYF.

The V call is TRBV7-9, the J call TRBJ1-2, with D possibly TRBD1 on 6 matching bases. Trimming left V 5 bases short and J 7 bases short, with 11 bases between. Germline V gene lookup returns CDR1 SEHNR and CDR2 FQNEAQ (reference sequence). The CDR3 runs to 12 residues. DNA of the CDR3: TGTGCCAGCAGCGTACAGGGTTTTGGCTACACCTTC. This gives the protein CASSVQGFGYTF.

This chain uses TRBV2 with TRBJ1-5, with TRBD1 matching 9 bases. The CDR3 runs 15 residues. CDR1 is SNHLY, CDR2 FYNNEI, per germline. V dropped 6 bases and J dropped 3; count of bases not matched to a gene: 6. The CDR3 nucleotides are TGTGCCAGCAGGGGCGGGACAGGGTTCAATCAGCCCCAGCATTTT. It is translated as CASRGGTGFNQPQHF.

This clonotype has only a few counts. The chain uses TRBV20-1 and TRBJ1-2; D is unresolved. Trimming cost V 0 bases and J 3 bases, with 11 bases left between them. The CDR3 has 14 amino acids. Germline CDR1 DFQATT, CDR2 SNEGSKA (reference sequence). CDR3 residues: CSAREKDGDYGYTF. CDR3 coding DNA: TGCAGTGCTAGAGAGAAGGACGGCGACTATGGCTACACCTTC.

J is TRBJ1-1 and V is TRBV9; D unresolved. The germline CDR1 and CDR2 sequences are SGDLS and YYNGEE. Trimming took off 3 bases at V and 7 bases at J, with 10 bases between the two ends. This CDR3 is 12 amino acids long. This CDR3 reads CASSARLGEAFF. For the CDR3, the DNA is TGTGCCAGCAGCGCAAGGTTAGGTGAAGCTTTCTTT.

This clonotype came up a few times. A read error may explain this, as a much larger clone is one base away. The chain combines TRBV9 with TRBJ2-1; D assignment may be TRBD1 or TRBD2 (5 bases each). CDR3 size: 15 residues. Looked up from germline, CDR1 is SGDLS and CDR2 is YYNGEE. V was cut by 0 bases and J by 5 bases, with 12 bases left in between. The CDR3 region has the DNA TGTGCCAGCAGCGTAGAGGGGACGTGGAACAATGAGCAGTTCTTC. This gives the protein CASSVEGTWNNEQFF.

The chain employs TRBV28 and TRBJ2-1; 7 nucleotides agree with TRBD1. The junction had 13 bases not matched to a gene; V was cut back by 6 bases and J by 8 bases. This CDR3 comprises 15 residues. CDR1 is MDHEN, CDR2 SYDVKM, per germline. CDR3 residues: CASRSTGTVAYEQFF. The CDR3, as DNA: TGTGCCAGCAGATCGACCGGGACAGTCGCATATGAGCAGTTCTTC.

With respect to this clonotype: A read error may be the cause here, since a much bigger clone is one base away. The chain employs TRBV20-1 and TRBJ1-1; weak D call: TRBD1 (5 bases). CDR3 size: 13 residues. Per the germline V gene, CDR1 is DFQATT and CDR2 is SNEGSKA (reference sequence). V was pared by 1 base and J by 1 base, with 7 bases between. CDR3: CSARGGKNTEAFF. The CDR3 nucleotides are TGCAGTGCTAGAGGGGGGAAGAACACTGAAGCTTTCTTT.

This clonotype came up a few times. The rearrangement uses TRBV29-1 and TRBJ2-7; D might be TRBD2 (6 bases). This CDR3 region has 16 residues. Trimming took off 6 bases at V and 6 bases at J, with 27 bases between the two ends. Germline CDR1 and CDR2: SQVTM and ANQGSEA. The CDR3 is CSVGPPAGPRKCEQYF. In DNA form, the CDR3 reads TGCAGCGTCGGACCCCCCGCGGGGCCAAGGAAGTGCGAGCAGTACTTC.

This clonotype was found a few times. This chain connects TRBV3-1 to TRBJ2-1; TRBD2 matches 7 bases. Germline V gives CDR1 LGHDT, CDR2 YNNKEL (reference sequence). The V and J ends lost 7 bases and 0 bases, in that order; junction bases with no gene match: 9. The CDR3 runs to 16 residues. The CDR3 nucleotides are TGTGCCAGCACCTCAGCGCGGGGGAGCTCCTACAATGAGCAGTTCTTC. Its translation is CASTSARGSSYNEQFF.

The V gene is TRBV30, the J gene TRBJ2-7; 8 bases align to TRBD2. With 4 bases clipped from V and 0 bases from J, the junction kept 2 bases outside the gene matches. This CDR3 contains 13 residues. Germline V CDR1 and CDR2: GTSNPN, SVGIG (reference sequence). CDR3 in amino acids: CAWTSGPSYEQYF. In DNA, the CDR3 is TGTGCCTGGACTAGCGGGCCCTCCTACGAGCAGTACTTC.

This chain joins TRBV5-1 and TRBJ2-1, with D unresolved. This CDR3 spans 14 amino acids. Trimming took off 2 bases at V and 1 base at J, with 7 bases between the two ends. The germline V gene has CDR1 SGHRS and CDR2 YFSETQ. Here the CDR3 DNA reads TGCGCCAGCAGCTTTGAGACTTCCTACAATGAGCAGTTCTTC. Its translation is CASSFETSYNEQFF.

With respect to this clonotype: It may be a read error: a sequence one base away is much more abundant. The CDR3 nucleotides read TGTGCCACCAGCGATTCTACCGGGGAGCTGTTTTTT. This gives the protein CATSDSTGELFF. The V gene is TRBV10-3, the J gene TRBJ2-2; D unclear. Germline V gene data show CDR1 as ENHRY and CDR2 as SYGVKD. Trimming pared 10 bases from V and 5 bases from J, leaving 11 bases between. The CDR3 spans 12 residues.

This clonotype was counted between two and nine times. This chain connects TRBV6-1 to TRBJ1-4; possible D gene TRBD1, 5 bases. V lost 6 bases to trimming and J lost 8 bases, with 10 bases between them. The CDR3 loop spans 12 amino acids. Germline V lookup: CDR1 MNHNS, CDR2 SASEGT. This CDR3 is CASRAGNEKLFF. CDR3 bases: TGTGCCAGCAGGGCAGGGAACGAAAAACTGTTTTTT.

This clonotype was seen a handful of times. This chain connects TRBV28 to TRBJ2-1; D is unresolved. Germline values: CDR1 MDHEN, CDR2 SYDVKM. The V gene lost 5 bases and the J gene lost 3 bases, with 5 bases spanning the gap. CDR3 length: 12 residues. CDR3 bases: TGTGCCAGCAGTAAGAGCTACAATGAGCAGTTCTTC. This translates into CASSKSYNEQFF. Supplemented by reference TRBV28 and TRBJ2-1, the full variable domain reads DVKVTQSSRYLVKRTGEKVFLECVQDMDHENMFWYRQDPGLGLRLIYFSYDVKMKEKGDIPEGYSVSREKKERFSLILESASTNQTSMYLCASSKSYNEQFFGPGTRLTVL.

The rearrangement uses TRBV10-3 and TRBJ2-7; TRBD1 aligns across 9 bases. V lost 10 bases and J lost 3; bases outside the gene matches: 13. The germline gives CDR1 ENHRY, CDR2 SYGVKD. The CDR3 is 15 residues long. CDR3 sequence: CAKENRGLPFYEQYF. DNA of the CDR3: TGTGCCAAAGAGAACAGGGGGCTCCCCTTCTACGAGCAGTACTTC.

CDR3 sequence reads: CASSYSQRGEQFF. As DNA, the CDR3 is TGTGCCAGCAGTTACTCTCAGAGGGGTGAGCAGTTCTTC. The chain is built from TRBV6-5 and TRBJ2-1; the D call may be TRBD1 or TRBD2 (5 bases each). CDR1 and CDR2 (germline): MNHEY, SVGAGI. Trimming removed 0 bases at V and 9 bases at J, with 9 bases between. This CDR3 comprises 13 residues.

V gene TRBV28 combines with J gene TRBJ2-1; 7 nucleotides agree with TRBD2. CDR1 and CDR2 (germline): MDHEN, SYDVKM. The V gene end was trimmed by 2 bases and the J gene end by 6 bases; junction bases not matched to a gene: 7. The CDR3 covers 15 residues. The DNA of the CDR3 is TGTGCCAGCAGTTTAATTGGGACTAATTTCAATGAGCAGTTCTTC. Residues: CASSLIGTNFNEQFF.

The genes are TRBV12-3 or TRBV12-4 and TRBJ2-3, with TRBD1 matching over 7 bases. This CDR3 has 15 residues. V was pared by 5 bases and J by 8 bases, with 13 bases of the junction left unmatched. CDR3 amino acids: CASSNRGIYAGTQYF. The DNA for the CDR3 is TGTGCCAGCAGTAACAGGGGAATATATGCAGGTACGCAGTATTTT.

This clonotype turned up a few times. This chain uses TRBV5-1 with TRBJ2-2; D call uncertain. V was shortened by 0 bases and J by 0 bases, with 6 bases between the two germline ends. Germline V CDR1 and CDR2: SGHRS, YFSETQ. This CDR3 region has 15 residues. CDR3 nucleotides: TGCGCCAGCAGCTTGGTGGCCTCGAACACCGGGGAGCTGTTTTTT. As protein: CASSLVASNTGELFF. The full variable domain, rest sourced from reference TRBV5-1 and TRBJ2-2, is KAGVTQTPRYLIKTRGQQVTLSCSPISGHRSVSWYQQTPGQGLQFLFEYFSETQRNKGNFPGRFSGRQFSNSRSEMNVSTLELGDSALYLCASSLVASNTGELFFGEGSRLTVL.

The chain has TRBV20-1 and TRBJ2-3; maybe TRBD2 (5 bases). Germline CDR1 reads DFQATT; CDR2 reads SNEGSKA (reference sequence). The CDR3 totals 13 residues. Here the CDR3 DNA reads TGCAGCTACGCGGCGGGTACCACAGATACGCAGTATTTT. It translates to CSYAAGTTDTQYF.

The chain uses TRBV6-5 and TRBJ2-7; D possibly corresponds to TRBD1 (6 bases). Trimming cost V 8 bases and J 5 bases, with 19 bases left between them. The germline gives CDR1 MNHEY, CDR2 SVGAGI. The CDR3 has 14 amino acids. CDR3 DNA: TGTGCCAGCGGACAGAGGGCATCGTCCCACGAGCAGTACTTC. Its translation is CASGQRASSHEQYF.

This rearrangement joins TRBV9 to TRBJ1-3; TRBD1 aligns across 10 bases. V gave up 0 bases and J gave up 5 bases; unmatched junction bases: 14. The CDR3 runs to 19 residues. Germline lookup yields CDR1 SGDLS and CDR2 YYNGEE. CDR3 sequence (DNA): TGTGCCAGCAGCGTAGACCCCGAGGACAGGGGGATTCGGCGAAACACCATATATTTT. Protein product: CASSVDPEDRGIRRNTIYF.

The chain has TRBV6-5 and TRBJ1-2; TRBD1 might be the D (5 bases). Deletions cut 0 bases from V and 8 bases from J, with 22 bases between. The CDR3 consists of 17 residues. Germline assignment: CDR1 MNHEY and CDR2 SVGAGI. CDR3 protein: CASSYSIYAEGRGGYTF. The DNA of the CDR3 is TGTGCCAGCAGTTACTCGATCTACGCGGAGGGGCGCGGGGGCTACACCTTC.

Only a few counts were recorded for this clonotype. The chain carries TRBV28 and TRBJ2-1, with D uncertain. Between the trimmed V and J ends, which lost 6 bases and 0 bases, there was a span of 15 bases. This CDR3 spans 16 amino acids. The V gene's germline CDR1 is MDHEN and CDR2 SYDVKM. The CDR3, as DNA: TGTGCCAGCAGCGAATCCCAAAGTTACTCCTACAATGAGCAGTTCTTC. The encoded protein is CASSESQSYSYNEQFF. The full variable domain, completed using reference TRBV28 and TRBJ2-1, is DVKVTQSSRYLVKRTGEKVFLECVQDMDHENMFWYRQDPGLGLRLIYFSYDVKMKEKGDIPEGYSVSREKKERFSLILESASTNQTSMYLCASSESQSYSYNEQFFGPGTRLTVL.

This clonotype was observed at least ten times. The chain has TRBV20-1 and TRBJ2-7, with D possibly TRBD2 on 5 matching bases. The CDR3 sequence is 13 residues long. Germline-derived CDR1 and CDR2 are DFQATT and SNEGSKA (reference sequence). V was trimmed by 1 base and J by 5 bases, leaving 12 bases between them. As DNA, the CDR3 is TGCAGTGCTAGAGGAGGCACCGGGGACGAGCAGTACTTC. As protein: CSARGGTGDEQYF.

V is TRBV7-9 and J is TRBJ2-3, with D possibly TRBD2 on 5 matching bases. Germline loops: CDR1 SEHNR, CDR2 FQNEAQ (reference sequence). Trimming shortened V by 0 bases and J by 1 base, and 11 bases separated the two germline ends. The CDR3 extends over 16 amino acids. The CDR3 bases are TGTGCCAGCAGCTTAGCAGGGAGCCTAGGCACAGATACGCAGTATTTT. Translation: CASSLAGSLGTDTQYF.

This sequence joins TRBV7-8 and TRBJ2-7; D uncertain. This CDR3 has 14 amino acids. Germline V gives CDR1 SGHVS, CDR2 FQNEAQ. Trimming took 1 base from V and 4 from J, leaving 11 bases between them. This CDR3 is CASSLVPSTYEQYF. CDR3 DNA sequence: TGTGCCAGCAGCTTAGTCCCCAGTACGTACGAGCAGTACTTC.

V usage is TRBV20-1 and J usage is TRBJ1-1; D is perhaps TRBD1 (5 bases). This CDR3 region has 14 residues. The V and J ends lost 0 bases and 9 bases respectively, with 17 bases between them. Per germline, CDR1 DFQATT and CDR2 SNEGSKA (reference sequence). CDR3 coding DNA: TGCAGTGCTAGAGACAGATCTGCAGGGACTAAAGCTTTCTTT. Translating gives CSARDRSAGTKAFF.

This clonotype has at least ten counts. V is TRBV29-1 and J is TRBJ2-1; D possibly corresponds to TRBD1 (6 bases). The CDR3 has 14 amino acids. Germline-derived CDR1 and CDR2 are SQVTM and ANQGSEA. The CDR3 sequence is CNVHRDPSSNEQFF. CDR3 in DNA: TGCAACGTCCACAGGGACCCTAGCTCGAATGAGCAGTTCTTC.